One and the same sample provided the 15 T cell receptor beta chains below, sequenced in a study of PD-L1 blockade in urothelial cancer. The assay was immunoSEQ multiplex PCR, and TCRdb's table has in-frame clones only and misses some. There are 15,000 to 20,000 clones in the sample; approximately 90% occur only once, and more than 9.5% lies in the top ten. Regarding time point: pretreatment peripheral blood. Source: PBMCs, taken around atezolizumab (anti-PD-L1) treatment. The source is a man in his 70s with urothelial cancer.

V is TRBV7-9 and J is TRBJ1-1; D not certain. The CDR3 spans 14 residues. Germline values: CDR1 SEHNR, CDR2 FQNEAQ (reference sequence). V lost 3 bases and J 7 bases, leaving 15 bases between the germline ends. The CDR3 DNA reads TGTGCCAGCAGCTTGGGCGAGCAAAGGCGTGAAGCTTTCTTT. This sequence encodes CASSLGEQRREAFF.

The genes are TRBV2 and TRBJ1-2; 7 nucleotides line up with TRBD1. This CDR3 contains 14 residues. Germline V gene lookup returns CDR1 SNHLY and CDR2 FYNNEI. V lost 6 bases, J lost 4 bases, and 8 bases stayed unmatched. In DNA, the CDR3 is TGTGCCAGCAGGGACCCGGGACAGTCCTATGGCTACACCTTC. This translates into CASRDPGQSYGYTF.

The chain couples TRBV7-9 to TRBJ2-1; weak D call: TRBD1 (6 bases). V was clipped by 4 bases and J by 5 bases, with 6 bases between them. This CDR3 region has 12 residues. Germline V gene sequence: CDR1 SEHNR, CDR2 FQNEAQ (reference sequence). Here the CDR3 reads CASSWTDNEQFF. In DNA, the CDR3 is TGTGCCAGCAGCTGGACAGACAATGAGCAGTTCTTC.

This clone was detected only a few times. The chain uses TRBV4-1 and TRBJ1-2; TRBD1 matches at 9 bases. The V gene's germline CDR1 is MGHRA and CDR2 YSYEKL. The CDR3 is made up of 16 amino acids. Trimming cost V 0 bases and J 0 bases; bases outside gene matches: 2. The chain's CDR3 is CASSQDGTGSNYGYTF. In nucleotides, the CDR3 is TGCGCCAGCAGCCAAGACGGGACAGGGTCTAACTATGGCTACACCTTC.

This clone appeared once. The chain employs TRBV19 and TRBJ2-3, with D perhaps matching TRBD2 (5 bases). Between the trimmed V and J ends, which lost 3 bases and 0 bases, there was a span of 13 bases. Germline V gives CDR1 LNHDA, CDR2 SQIVND (reference sequence). This CDR3 contains 16 residues. The CDR3 is CASSMSFSASTDTQYF. The CDR3 DNA reads TGTGCCAGTAGTATGAGTTTTAGCGCTAGCACAGATACGCAGTATTTT.

CDR3 residues: CASSVDRDTGELFF. The CDR3 coding sequence is TGCGCCAGCAGCGTAGACAGGGACACCGGGGAGCTGTTTTTT. V is TRBV4-1 and J is TRBJ2-2; 7 bases map to TRBD1. V shed 5 bases, J shed 3 bases, and the junction held 3 bases outside the gene matches. CDR1 and CDR2 (germline): MGHRA, YSYEKL. The CDR3 length is 14 residues.

In its sample, this clone was seen a few times. The chain carries TRBV2 and TRBJ1-4, with 7 nucleotides matching TRBD1. This CDR3 spans 13 amino acids. Germline-derived CDR1 and CDR2 are SNHLY and FYNNEI. The V gene end was trimmed by 5 bases and the J gene end by 11 bases; junction bases not matched to a gene: 8. The CDR3 loop reads CASSTRQGWKLFF. The CDR3 DNA sequence: TGTGCCAGCAGTACGAGACAGGGTTGGAAACTGTTTTTT.

The chain employs TRBV5-1 and TRBJ1-5, with 8 bases that match TRBD1. Germline loops: CDR1 SGHRS, CDR2 YFSETQ. With 4 bases clipped from V and 7 bases from J, the junction kept 4 bases outside the gene matches. The CDR3 covers 13 residues. CDR3 protein: CASSLRGQQPQHF. CDR3 sequence (DNA): TGCGCCAGCAGCCTCAGGGGGCAGCAGCCCCAGCATTTT.

In regard to this clone: At one end the junction does not follow the germline gene, possibly because of a read error. This chain joins TRBV6-5 and TRBJ1-2, with 7 bases lining up with TRBD1. Looked up from germline, CDR1 is MNHEY and CDR2 is SVGAGI. The CDR3 has 12 residues. The chain's CDR3 is CASSYGTALPSF. CDR3 sequence (DNA): TGTGCCAGCAGTTACGGGACAGCTCTTCCCTCCTTC.

This clone has only one observation. The rearrangement joins TRBV5-1 to TRBJ2-3; D not resolved. Germline V lookup: CDR1 SGHRS, CDR2 YFSETQ. Trimming left V 1 base short and J 5 bases short, with 11 bases between. This CDR3 has 14 residues. DNA for the CDR3: TGCGCCAGCAGCTTGTATACAGCTCGAGATACGCAGTATTTT. Amino acid sequence: CASSLYTARDTQYF.

This chain connects TRBV18 to TRBJ2-2, with D hard to call. V was pared by 6 bases and J by 7 bases, with 12 bases between. This CDR3 comprises 13 residues. Germline-derived CDR1 and CDR2 are KGHSH and LQKENI. The CDR3 is CASSTSIDGELFF. CDR3 in DNA: TGTGCCAGCTCCACCTCTATTGACGGGGAGCTGTTTTTT.

The chain couples TRBV5-6 to TRBJ1-2; D may be TRBD1 (5 bases). CDR1 SGHDT and CDR2 YYEEEE come from the germline V gene. This CDR3 contains 16 residues. Trimming shortened V by 4 bases and J by 6 bases, and 22 bases separated the two germline ends. The CDR3 here is CASSLRPTGVDHGYTF. In nucleotides, the CDR3 is TGTGCCAGCAGCCTCAGACCGACGGGGGTAGATCATGGCTACACCTTC.

By share of the sample, this clone is medium-sized (0.01 to 0.1%). The CDR3 region is CATSRTSGGADTQYF. The CDR3 DNA reads as TGTGCCACCAGCAGGACTAGCGGGGGCGCAGATACGCAGTATTTT. This rearrangement joins TRBV15 to TRBJ2-3, with 12 bases identical to TRBD2. The germline V gene encodes CDR1 LNHNV and CDR2 YYDKDF (reference sequence). CDR3 size: 15 residues. V lost 3 bases to trimming and J lost 4 bases; unmatched junction nucleotides: 2.

The chain couples TRBV7-9 to TRBJ2-7, with 11 positions matching TRBD1. Trimming took 5 bases from V and 5 from J; bases not matched to a gene: 8. The CDR3 runs 15 residues. The germline V gene encodes CDR1 SEHNR and CDR2 FQNEAQ (reference sequence). CDR3 loop: CASSPGTGGLNEQYF. The CDR3 DNA reads as TGTGCCAGCAGCCCAGGGACAGGGGGATTGAACGAGCAGTACTTC.

V is TRBV25-1 and J is TRBJ1-2, with D possibly being TRBD1 (5 bases). V lost 4 bases and J 4 bases, leaving 16 bases between the germline ends. Germline CDR1 and CDR2: MGHDK and SYGVNS. The CDR3 covers 15 residues. CDR3 residues: CASSGDSPYLYGYTF. In DNA, the CDR3 is TGTGCCAGCAGTGGAGACAGTCCTTATCTCTATGGCTACACCTTC.